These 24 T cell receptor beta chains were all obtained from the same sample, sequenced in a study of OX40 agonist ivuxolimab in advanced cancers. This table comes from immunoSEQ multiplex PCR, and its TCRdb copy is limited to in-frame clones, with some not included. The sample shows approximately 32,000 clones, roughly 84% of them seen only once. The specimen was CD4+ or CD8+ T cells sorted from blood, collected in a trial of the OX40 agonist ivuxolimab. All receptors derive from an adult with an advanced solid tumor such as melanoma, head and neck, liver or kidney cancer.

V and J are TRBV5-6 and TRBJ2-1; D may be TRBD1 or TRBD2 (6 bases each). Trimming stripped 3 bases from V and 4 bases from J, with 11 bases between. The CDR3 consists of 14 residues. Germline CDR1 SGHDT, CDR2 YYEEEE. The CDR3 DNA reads TGTGCCAGCAGCTGGGGGGCGGCTTACAATGAGCAGTTCTTC. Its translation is CASSWGAAYNEQFF.

Here the CDR3 reads CASSLSGAREQYF. CDR3 coding DNA: TGTGCCAGCAGCTTATCAGGGGCGCGCGAGCAGTACTTC. The chain has TRBV5-4 and TRBJ2-7; TRBD1 is a possible D gene (6 bases). CDR1 SGHNT and CDR2 YYREEE come from the germline V gene (reference sequence). This CDR3 comprises 13 residues. Trimming took 2 bases from V and 6 from J, leaving 12 bases between them.

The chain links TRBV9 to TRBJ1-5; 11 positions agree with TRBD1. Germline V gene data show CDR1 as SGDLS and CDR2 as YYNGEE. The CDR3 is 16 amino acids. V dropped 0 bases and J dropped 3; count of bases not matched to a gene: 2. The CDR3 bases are TGTGCCAGCAGCGTAGGGACAGGGGGCGTCAATCAGCCCCAGCATTTT. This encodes CASSVGTGGVNQPQHF.

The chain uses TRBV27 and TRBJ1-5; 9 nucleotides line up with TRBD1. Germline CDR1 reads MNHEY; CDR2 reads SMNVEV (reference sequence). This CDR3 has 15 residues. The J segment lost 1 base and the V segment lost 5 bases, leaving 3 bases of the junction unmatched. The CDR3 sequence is CASSLTGGSNQPQHF. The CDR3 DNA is TGTGCCAGCAGTCTCACAGGGGGCAGCAATCAGCCCCAGCATTTT.

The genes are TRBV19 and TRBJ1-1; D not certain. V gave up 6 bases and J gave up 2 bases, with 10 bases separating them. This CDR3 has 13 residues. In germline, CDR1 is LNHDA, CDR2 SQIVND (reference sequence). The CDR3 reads CASRGASNTEAFF. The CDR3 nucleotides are TGTGCCAGTAGGGGAGCCTCAAACACTGAAGCTTTCTTT.

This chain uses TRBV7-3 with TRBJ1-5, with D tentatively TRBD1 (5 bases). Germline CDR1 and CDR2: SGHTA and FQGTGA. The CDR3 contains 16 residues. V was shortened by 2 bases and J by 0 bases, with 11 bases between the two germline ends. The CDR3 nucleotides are TGTGCCAGCAGCTTATCGAGGGGTTATAGCAATCAGCCCCAGCATTTT. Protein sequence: CASSLSRGYSNQPQHF.

Here the CDR3 reads CASSVTSGRFYEQYF. The CDR3 DNA sequence: TGTGCCAGCAGCGTTACTAGCGGGAGGTTTTACGAGCAGTACTTC. The chain uses TRBV9 and TRBJ2-7, with TRBD2 matching over 12 bases. J gave up 4 bases and V 2 bases, and 4 bases lay outside the gene matches. The CDR3 has 15 residues. Looked up from germline, CDR1 is SGDLS and CDR2 is YYNGEE.

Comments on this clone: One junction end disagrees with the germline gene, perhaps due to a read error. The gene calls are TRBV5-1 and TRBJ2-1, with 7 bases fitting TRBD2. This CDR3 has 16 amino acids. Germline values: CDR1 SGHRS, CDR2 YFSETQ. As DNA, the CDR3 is TGTGCCAGCAGCTTATATGTACTAGCGAACTACAATGAGCAGTTCTTC. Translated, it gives CASSLYVLANYNEQFF.

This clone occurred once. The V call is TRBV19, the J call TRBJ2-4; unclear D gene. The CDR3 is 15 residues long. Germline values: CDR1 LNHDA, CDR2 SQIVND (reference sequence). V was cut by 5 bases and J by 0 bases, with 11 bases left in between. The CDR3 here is CASSPVGTAKNIQYF. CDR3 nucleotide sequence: TGTGCCAGTAGTCCCGTTGGTACAGCCAAAAACATTCAGTACTTC.

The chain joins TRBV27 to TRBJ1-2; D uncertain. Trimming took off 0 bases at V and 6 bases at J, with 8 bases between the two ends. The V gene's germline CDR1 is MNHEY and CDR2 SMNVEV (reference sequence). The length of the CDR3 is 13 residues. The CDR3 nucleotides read TGTGCCAGCAGTTTATCGGTCCGTAATGGCTACACCTTC. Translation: CASSLSVRNGYTF.

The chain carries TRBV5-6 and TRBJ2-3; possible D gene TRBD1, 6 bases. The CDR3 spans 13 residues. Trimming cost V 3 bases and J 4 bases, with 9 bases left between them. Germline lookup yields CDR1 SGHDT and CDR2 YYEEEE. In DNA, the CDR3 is TGTGCCAGCAGCTGGACAGAAGCAGATACGCAGTATTTT. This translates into CASSWTEADTQYF. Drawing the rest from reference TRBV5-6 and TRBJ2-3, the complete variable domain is DAGVTQSPTHLIKTRGQQVTLRCSPKSGHDTVSWYQQALGQGPQFIFQYYEEEERQRGNFPDRFSGHQFPNYSSELNVNALLLGDSALYLCASSWTEADTQYFGPGTRLTVL.

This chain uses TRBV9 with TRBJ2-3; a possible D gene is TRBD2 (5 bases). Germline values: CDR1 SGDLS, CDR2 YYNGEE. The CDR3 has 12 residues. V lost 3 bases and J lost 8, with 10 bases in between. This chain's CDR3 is CASSEGAGTQYF. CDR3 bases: TGTGCCAGCAGCGAGGGAGCAGGTACGCAGTATTTT.

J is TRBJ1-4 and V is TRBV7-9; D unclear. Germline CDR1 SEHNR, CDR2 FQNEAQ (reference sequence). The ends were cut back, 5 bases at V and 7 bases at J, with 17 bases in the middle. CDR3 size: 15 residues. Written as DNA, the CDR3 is TGTGCCAGCAGCCTTCTGGGAGGCGACGGTGAAAAACTGTTTTTT. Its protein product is CASSLLGGDGEKLFF.

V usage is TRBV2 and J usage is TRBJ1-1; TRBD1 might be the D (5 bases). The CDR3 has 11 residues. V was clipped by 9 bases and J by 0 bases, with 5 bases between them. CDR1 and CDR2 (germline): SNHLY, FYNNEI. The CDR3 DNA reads TGTGCCAGGGGGCTGAACACTGAAGCTTTCTTT. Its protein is CARGLNTEAFF.

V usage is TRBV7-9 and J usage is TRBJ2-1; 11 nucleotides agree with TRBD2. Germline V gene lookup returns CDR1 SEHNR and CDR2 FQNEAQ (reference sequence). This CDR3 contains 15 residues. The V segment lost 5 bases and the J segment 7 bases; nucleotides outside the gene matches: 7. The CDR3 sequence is CASSISGRASNEQFF. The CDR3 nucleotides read TGTGCCAGCAGCATTAGCGGGAGGGCCTCTAATGAGCAGTTCTTC.

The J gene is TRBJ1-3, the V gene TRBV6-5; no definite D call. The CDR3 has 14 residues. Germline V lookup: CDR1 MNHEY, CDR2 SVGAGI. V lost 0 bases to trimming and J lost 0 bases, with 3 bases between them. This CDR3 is CASSYSNSGNTIYF. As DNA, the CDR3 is TGTGCCAGCAGTTACTCGAACTCTGGAAACACCATATATTTT.

Here the CDR3 reads CSVPPGTGDVNEQFF. CDR3 DNA sequence: TGCAGCGTTCCTCCCGGGACAGGGGACGTCAATGAGCAGTTCTTC. J is TRBJ2-1 and V is TRBV29-1, with 10 bases aligning to TRBD1. Germline lookup yields CDR1 SQVTM and CDR2 ANQGSEA. The CDR3 consists of 15 residues. V gave up 5 bases and J gave up 6 bases; unmatched junction bases: 10.

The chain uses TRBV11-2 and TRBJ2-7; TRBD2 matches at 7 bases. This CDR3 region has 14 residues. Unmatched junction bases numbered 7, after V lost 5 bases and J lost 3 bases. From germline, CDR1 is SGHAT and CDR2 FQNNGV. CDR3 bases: TGTGCCAGCAGCCCTAGCGGCCTCGGCTACGAGCAGTACTTC. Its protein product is CASSPSGLGYEQYF.

CDR3 nucleotide sequence: TGTGCCAGCAGCTTAGGTGATGGACCCTACGAGCAGTACTTC. This sequence encodes CASSLGDGPYEQYF. The chain combines TRBV11-2 with TRBJ2-7; D gene unclear. Germline values: CDR1 SGHAT, CDR2 FQNNGV. CDR3 size: 14 residues. The V gene lost 1 base and the J gene lost 2 bases, with 9 bases spanning the gap.

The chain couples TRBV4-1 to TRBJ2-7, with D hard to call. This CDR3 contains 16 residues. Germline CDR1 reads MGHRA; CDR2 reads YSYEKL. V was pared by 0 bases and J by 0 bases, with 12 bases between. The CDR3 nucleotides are TGCGCCAGCAGCCAAGAGCCGGGCGTAAGCTCCTACGAGCAGTACTTC. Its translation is CASSQEPGVSSYEQYF.

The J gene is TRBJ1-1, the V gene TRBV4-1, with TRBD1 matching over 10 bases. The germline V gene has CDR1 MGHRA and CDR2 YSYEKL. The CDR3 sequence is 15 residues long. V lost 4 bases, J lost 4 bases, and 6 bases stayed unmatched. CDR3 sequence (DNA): TGCGCCAGCAGCCTGTCGGGACAGGGGTTCACTGAAGCTTTCTTT. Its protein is CASSLSGQGFTEAFF.

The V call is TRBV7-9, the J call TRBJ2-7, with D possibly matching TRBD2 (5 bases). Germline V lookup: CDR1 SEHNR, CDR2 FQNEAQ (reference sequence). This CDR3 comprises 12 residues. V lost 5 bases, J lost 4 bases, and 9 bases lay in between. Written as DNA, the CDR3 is TGTGCCAGCAGCCCCCCGGGATACGAGCAGTACTTC. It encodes CASSPPGYEQYF.

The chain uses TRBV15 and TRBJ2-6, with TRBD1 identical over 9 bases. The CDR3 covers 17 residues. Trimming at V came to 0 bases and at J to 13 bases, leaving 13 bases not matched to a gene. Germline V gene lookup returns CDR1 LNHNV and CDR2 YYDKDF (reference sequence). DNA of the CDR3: TGTGCCACCAGCAGAGATTTAGTGGGGACAGGGAAGGGGGTCCTGACTTTC. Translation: CATSRDLVGTGKGVLTF.

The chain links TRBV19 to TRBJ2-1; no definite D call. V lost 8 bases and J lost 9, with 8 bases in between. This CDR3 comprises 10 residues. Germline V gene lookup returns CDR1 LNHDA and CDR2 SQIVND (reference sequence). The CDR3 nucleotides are TGTGCCAGTGGGGTGGGTGAGCAGTTCTTC. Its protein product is CASGVGEQFF.